Shown below are 9 T cell receptor beta chains from a single sample sequenced in a study of spatial heterogeneity in lung cancer. Findings and caveats of the study: Mutation counts in tumors were tracked by counts of expanded intratumoral alpha and beta TCRs.

Their antigens remain unidentified. Time point here: sample taken at primary tumor resection. TCRdb reprocessed the 5' RACE reads via MiXCR and lists one record per CDR3 protein. The sample includes 100,000 to 110,000 distinct CDR3 sequences, under 4.5% of them seen just once. The sample was lung tumor tissue, taken at surgery. The receptors here all came from a male donor with early-stage non-small cell lung cancer.

Comment on this clonotype: A much bigger clone sits one base away, suggesting this may be a read error. CDR3 sequence reads: CASREASTGNTIYF. The CDR3 region has the DNA TGTGCCAGCAGGGAGGCGAGCACTGGAAACACCATATATTTT. The chain has TRBV13 and TRBJ1-3; no clear D gene. V lost 6 bases and J 2 bases, leaving 11 bases between the germline ends. Germline CDR1 reads PRHDT; CDR2 reads FYEKMQ (reference sequence). CDR3 size: 14 residues.

This clonotype appeared many times. The chain links TRBV25-1 to TRBJ2-3; D might be TRBD2 (5 bases). Trimming took off 3 bases at V and 5 bases at J, with 9 bases between the two ends. This CDR3 spans 13 amino acids. Germline V gene sequence: CDR1 MGHDK, CDR2 SYGVNS. The CDR3, as DNA: TGTGCCAGCAGTGATAACGGGAAAGATACGCAGTATTTT. Protein sequence: CASSDNGKDTQYF.

The gene calls are TRBV5-5 and TRBJ2-2; 12 nucleotides line up with TRBD1. Germline V CDR1 and CDR2: SGHKS, YYEKEE (reference sequence). The CDR3 spans 17 residues. The trim removed 6 bases at V and 7 bases at J, leaving 13 bases unmatched. The chain's CDR3 is CASTSAPGQGAVGELFF. The CDR3, as DNA: TGTGCCAGCACCTCCGCCCCGGGACAGGGGGCTGTCGGGGAGCTGTTTTTT.

This clonotype was observed many times. V gene TRBV6-1 combines with J gene TRBJ2-3, with 9 bases lining up with TRBD2. V gave up 0 bases and J gave up 5 bases; unmatched junction bases: 9. Germline CDR1 and CDR2: MNHNS and SASEGT. This CDR3 is built from 17 residues. The CDR3 is CASSEAAVAGVRDTQYF. In DNA, the CDR3 is TGTGCCAGCAGTGAAGCTGCCGTAGCGGGAGTTAGAGATACGCAGTATTTT.

In its sample, this clonotype was seen many times. The gene calls are TRBV12-3 or TRBV12-4 and TRBJ2-1, with D perhaps matching TRBD1 (6 bases). Trimming shortened V by 6 bases and J by 2 bases, and 17 bases separated the two germline ends. This CDR3 is built from 16 residues. The chain's CDR3 is CASRTKGDETYNEQFF. In DNA form, the CDR3 reads TGTGCCAGCAGGACGAAGGGGGACGAAACCTACAATGAGCAGTTCTTC.

This clonotype came up many times. V and J are TRBV11-2 and TRBJ2-1; 8 nucleotides line up with TRBD2. CDR1 and CDR2 (germline): SGHAT, FQNNGV. The CDR3 consists of 18 residues. J was trimmed by 4 bases and V by 0 bases; bases with no gene match: 11. The CDR3 DNA reads as TGTGCCAGCAGCTTAGATCGGAGTGGCGGGAGGATTTACAATGAGCAGTTCTTC. Translation gives CASSLDRSGGRIYNEQFF.

Many counts were recorded for this clonotype. The CDR3 nucleotides are TGTGCCAGCAGCGCCTCGACTACCGAGGGCGGGGAGCTGTTTTTT. It codes for CASSASTTEGGELFF. The V call is TRBV9, the J call TRBJ2-2; a weak D match, TRBD2 (5 bases). CDR3 length equals 15 residues. Germline V CDR1 and CDR2: SGDLS, YYNGEE. Trimming cost V 3 bases and J 7 bases, with 16 bases left between them. Full variable domain (remainder filled in from reference TRBV9 and TRBJ2-2): DSGVTQTPKHLITATGQRVTLRCSPRSGDLSVYWYQQSLDQGLQFLIQYYNGEERAKGNILERFSAQQFPDLHSELNLSSLELGDSALYFCASSASTTEGGELFFGEGSRLTVL.

At least ten counts were recorded for this clonotype. The chain is built from TRBV7-6 and TRBJ1-4; D is perhaps TRBD1 (6 bases). With 2 bases removed from V and 8 bases from J, the gap between germline ends came to 15 bases. CDR1 SGHVS and CDR2 FNYEAQ come from the germline V gene. The CDR3 loop spans 15 amino acids. DNA of the CDR3: TGTGCCAGCAGCTTAATCGGGGGCCGGTCGGAAAAACTGTTTTTT. Translating gives CASSLIGGRSEKLFF.

This clonotype has only a few counts. The rearrangement uses TRBV7-9 and TRBJ2-2, with D unresolved. Germline V gene sequence: CDR1 SEHNR, CDR2 FQNEAQ (reference sequence). V was trimmed by 7 bases and J by 1 base, leaving 10 bases between them. The CDR3 loop spans 14 amino acids. The CDR3, as DNA: TGTGCCAGCAAGGTCCAGCAGAACACCGGGGAGCTGTTTTTT. This sequence encodes CASKVQQNTGELFF.